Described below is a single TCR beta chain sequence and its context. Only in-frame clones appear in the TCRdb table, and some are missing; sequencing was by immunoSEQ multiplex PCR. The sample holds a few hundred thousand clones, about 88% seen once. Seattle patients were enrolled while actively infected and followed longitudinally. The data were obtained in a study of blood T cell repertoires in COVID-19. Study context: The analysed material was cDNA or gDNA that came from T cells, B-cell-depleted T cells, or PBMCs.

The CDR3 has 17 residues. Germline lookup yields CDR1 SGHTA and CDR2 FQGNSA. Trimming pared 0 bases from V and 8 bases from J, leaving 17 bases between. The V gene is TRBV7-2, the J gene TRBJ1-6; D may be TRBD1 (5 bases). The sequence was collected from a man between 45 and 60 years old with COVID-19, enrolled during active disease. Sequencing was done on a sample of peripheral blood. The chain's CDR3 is CASSLAGLGRGDSPLHF. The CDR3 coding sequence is TGTGCCAGCAGCTTAGCGGGGCTGGGAAGGGGCGATTCACCCCTCCACTTT.